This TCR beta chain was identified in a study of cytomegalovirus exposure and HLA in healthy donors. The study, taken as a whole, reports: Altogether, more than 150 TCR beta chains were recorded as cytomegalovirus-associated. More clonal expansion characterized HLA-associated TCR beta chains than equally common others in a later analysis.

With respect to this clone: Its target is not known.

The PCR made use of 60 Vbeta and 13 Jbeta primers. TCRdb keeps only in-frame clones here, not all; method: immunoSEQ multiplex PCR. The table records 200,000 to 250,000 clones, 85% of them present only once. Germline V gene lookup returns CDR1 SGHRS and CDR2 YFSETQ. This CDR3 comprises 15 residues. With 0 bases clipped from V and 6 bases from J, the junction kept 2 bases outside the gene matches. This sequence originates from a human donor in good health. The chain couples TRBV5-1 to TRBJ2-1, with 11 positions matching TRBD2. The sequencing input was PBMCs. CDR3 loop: CASSLETSGSNEQFF. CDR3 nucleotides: TGCGCCAGCAGCTTGGAAACTAGCGGGAGCAATGAGCAGTTCTTC.